A single sample is the source of the 4 T cell receptor beta chains below, sequenced in a study of CD8+ T cells in alopecia areata. Reverse transcribed after extraction, RNA yielded cDNA as the sequencing template. Profiling relied on immunoSEQ multiplex PCR, and the TCRdb table lists in-frame clones only, not all of them. The sample lists about 250,000 clones, around 64% occurring once. This sample's treatment: oral pan-JAK inhibitor, 5-10 mg twice daily. The sample here was CD4+ T cells sorted from blood, taken at week 52, from a patient treated with tofacitinib. These receptors all come from a human donor with alopecia areata.

This clone was picked up one time. The rearrangement links TRBV7-2 to TRBJ2-3; 10 bases fit TRBD2. From germline, CDR1 is SGHTA and CDR2 FQGNSA. The V segment lost 5 bases and the J segment 2 bases; nucleotides outside the gene matches: 4. This CDR3 comprises 15 residues. The CDR3 reads CASSRSGGSTDTQYF. As DNA, the CDR3 is TGTGCCAGCAGCCGTAGCGGGGGGTCCACAGATACGCAGTATTTT.

This sequence joins TRBV30 and TRBJ1-2; D is uncertain. The CDR3 has 12 residues. V was pared by 6 bases and J by 5 bases, with 13 bases between. Germline lookup yields CDR1 GTSNPN and CDR2 SVGIG (reference sequence). CDR3 loop: CACGSREYGYTF. CDR3 nucleotide sequence: TGTGCCTGTGGGTCCCGAGAGTATGGCTACACCTTC.

The genes are TRBV7-2 and TRBJ1-1; D call uncertain. The CDR3 length is 14 residues. From germline, CDR1 is SGHTA and CDR2 FQGNSA. V was shortened by 5 bases and J by 1 base, with 11 bases between the two germline ends. The CDR3 coding sequence is TGTGCCAGCAGCCCGAGGAGGGCGAACACTGAAGCTTTCTTT. Residues: CASSPRRANTEAFF.

This chain links TRBV19 with TRBJ2-2; the D call may be TRBD1 or TRBD2 (5 bases each). V lost 10 bases and J 3 bases, leaving 18 bases between the germline ends. Germline V gene lookup returns CDR1 LNHDA and CDR2 SQIVND (reference sequence). The CDR3 loop spans 15 amino acids. Here the CDR3 reads CATRGGGVHTGELFF. In nucleotides, the CDR3 is TGTGCCACCCGGGGTGGGGGTGTGCACACCGGGGAGCTGTTTTTT.